The clone carrying this T cell receptor beta chain was seen only a few times. Specified time point: persistent/refractory GD, antithyroid drugs over 5 years with positive TRAb. RNA extracted from PBMCs served as the sequencing template. The V gene lost 0 bases and the J gene lost 0 bases, with 12 bases spanning the gap. The CDR3 consists of 16 residues. Looked up from germline, CDR1 is SGHAT and CDR2 is FQNNGV. The TCR beta library used iRepertoire HTBI primers with Arm-PCR amplification of CDR3. MiXCR, run by TCRdb on the multiplex PCR reads, gives a single entry per CDR3 protein. The sample yields a few hundred thousand distinct CDR3 sequences, about 25% seen once. The data originate from a study of regulatory T cells in long-lasting Graves disease.

V is TRBV11-2 and J is TRBJ2-7; D unclear. This specimen consisted of peripheral blood mononuclear cells (PBMCs), obtained when the disease was refractory, from a patient treated with antithyroid drugs. This receptor was obtained from a female donor with Graves disease. CDR3 coding DNA: TGTGCCAGCAGCTTAGATTCTGGGCAGGCCTCCTACGAGCAGTACTTC. It translates to CASSLDSGQASYEQYF.